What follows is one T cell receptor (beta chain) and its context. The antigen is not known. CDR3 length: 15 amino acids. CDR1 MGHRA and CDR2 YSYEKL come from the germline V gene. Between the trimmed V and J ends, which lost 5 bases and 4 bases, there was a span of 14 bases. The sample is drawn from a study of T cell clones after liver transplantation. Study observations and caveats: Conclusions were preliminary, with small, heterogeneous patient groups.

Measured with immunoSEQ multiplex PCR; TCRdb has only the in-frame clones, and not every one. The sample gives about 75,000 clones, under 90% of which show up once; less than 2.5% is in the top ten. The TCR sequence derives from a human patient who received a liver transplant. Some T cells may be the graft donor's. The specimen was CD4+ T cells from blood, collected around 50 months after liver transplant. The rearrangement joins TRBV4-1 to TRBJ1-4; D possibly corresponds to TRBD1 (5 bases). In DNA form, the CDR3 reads TGCGCCAGCAGCACCACCCAGCAGGGTAATGAAAAACTGTTTTTT. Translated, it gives CASSTTQQGNEKLFF.